This note documents a single T cell receptor beta chain sequence. Germline loops: CDR1 SGHRS, CDR2 YFSETQ. The CDR3 has 15 residues. V dropped 4 bases and J dropped 1 base, with 14 bases sitting between them. This sample stems from a study of blood T cells in healthy people across ages. Alongside a J-beta primer mix, a sample-barcoded 5' primer served in a second PCR lasting about 7 to 12 cycles. TCRdb re-called the 5' RACE reads with MiXCR, one entry per CDR3 protein. The sample records around 1.5 million distinct CDR3 sequences, 34% being singletons. Russia was home to the donors, healthy Caucasian individuals aged roughly 6 to 95. Per-sample yields of isolated PBMCs were at least 6 million. A minimum of 6 micrograms of total RNA was extracted per sample.

This clonotype was sampled from a woman aged 25 to 39 in good health. The chain carries TRBV5-1 and TRBJ1-1, with D maybe TRBD1 (5 bases). Source material: blood. CDR3 nucleotides: TGCGCCAGCAGCCGGACGGGACGGAAGAACACTGAAGCTTTCTTT. Protein sequence: CASSRTGRKNTEAFF. Together with reference TRBV5-1 and TRBJ1-1, the CDR3 gives the full variable domain: KAGVTQTPRYLIKTRGQQVTLSCSPISGHRSVSWYQQTPGQGLQFLFEYFSETQRNKGNFPGRFSGRQFSNSRSEMNVSTLELGDSALYLCASSRTGRKNTEAFFGQGTRLTVV.